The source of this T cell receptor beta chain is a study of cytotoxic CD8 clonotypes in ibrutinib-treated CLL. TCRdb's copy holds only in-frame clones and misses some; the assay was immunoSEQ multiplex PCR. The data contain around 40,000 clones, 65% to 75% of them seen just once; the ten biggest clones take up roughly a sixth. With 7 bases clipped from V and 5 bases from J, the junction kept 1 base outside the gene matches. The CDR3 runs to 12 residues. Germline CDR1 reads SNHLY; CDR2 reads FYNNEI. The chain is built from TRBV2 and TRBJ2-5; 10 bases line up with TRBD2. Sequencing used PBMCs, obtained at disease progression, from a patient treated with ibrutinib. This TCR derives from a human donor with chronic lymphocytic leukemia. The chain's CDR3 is CASTTSGETQYF. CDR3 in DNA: TGTGCCAGCACGACTAGCGGGGAGACCCAGTACTTC.